This is a list of T cell receptor beta chains from one sample in a study of cytomegalovirus exposure and HLA in healthy donors. Sequencing used immunoSEQ multiplex PCR; TCRdb keeps in-frame clones, though not all of them. The sample lists 150,000 to 200,000 clones; roughly four fifths were seen once. Sequencing was done on a sample of PBMCs. These receptor sequences come from a young woman in good health and CMV-seronegative. CDR3s include the opening cysteine and the closing phenylalanine or tryptophan. The D gene is left open where the match is weak. The size entry is marked missing in some rows and otherwise reads once, few, many or a size class.

d_call	clone_size	v_call	j_call	cdr3_nt	cdr3_aa
TRBD2	-	TRBV11-2	TRBJ2-1	TGTGCCAGCAGCTTAGATCTACTAGCGGACTACAATGAGCAGTTCTTC	CASSLDLLADYNEQFF
TRBD2	-	TRBV5-1	TRBJ2-5	TGCGCCAGCAGCTTGGAACTAGCGGGGGGGTTCGGGAGGATCCAGTACTTC	CASSLELAGGFGRIQYF
-	-	TRBV20-1	TRBJ2-7	TGCAGTGCCCCGGACAACTACGAGCAGTACTTC	CSAPDNYEQYF
-	-	TRBV19	TRBJ1-2	TGCGCCAGTAGCTTCCACCTACATGAGACACCGGACTATGGCTACACCTTC	CASSFHLHETPDYGYTF
-	-	TRBV5-1	TRBJ1-1	TGCGCCAGCAGCTTATACGCAGGCATGAACACTGAAGCTTTCTTT	CASSLYAGMNTEAFF
TRBD1	few	TRBV12-5	TRBJ2-7	TGTGCTAGTGGTTTGGAGCAGGGGGCCTACGAGCAGTACTTC	CASGLEQGAYEQYF
-	few	TRBV28	TRBJ1-1	-	CASSSSGLNTEAFF
TRBD1	-	TRBV9	TRBJ1-5	TGTGCCAGCAGCGTAGAACAGGGGAGTATGGGCAATCAGCCCCAGCATTTT	CASSVEQGSMGNQPQHF
-	-	TRBV7-9	TRBJ1-6	TGTGCCAGCAGCTTACAGGGCGGCCATAATTCACCCCTCCACTTT	CASSLQGGHNSPLHF
-	-	TRBV19	TRBJ1-6	TGTGCCAGTAAGGAAGGACATTACTCACCCCTCCACTTT	CASKEGHYSPLHF
-	-	TRBV27	TRBJ1-1	TGTGCCAGCAGTTTATGGTGGAGCGGACCGAACACTGAAGCTTTCTTT	CASSLWWSGPNTEAFF
-	-	TRBV25-1	TRBJ2-5	TGTGCCAGCAGTACTAAACAGGGACGAGGAGAGACCCAGTACTTC	CASSTKQGRGETQYF
TRBD1	once	TRBV4-1	TRBJ2-7	TGCGCCAGCAGCCGAGGGACAGAGTCCTCCTACGAGCAGTACTTC	CASSRGTESSYEQYF
TRBD1	-	TRBV6-5	TRBJ2-2	TGTGCCAGCAGTTACCTACAGGGGTCCGGGGAGCTGTTTTTT	CASSYLQGSGELFF
TRBD2	-	TRBV19	TRBJ2-1	TGTGCCAGTAGTACGATAGCGGGAGTAAACAATGAGCAGTTCTTC	CASSTIAGVNNEQFF
TRBD1	-	TRBV19	TRBJ1-2	TGTGCCAGTAGTTTCATCAGGGGGCGCGGCTATGGCTACACCTTC	CASSFIRGRGYGYTF
-	-	TRBV7-9	TRBJ2-1	TGTGCCAGCAGCTTCCCCGGGGGTCATCTGTTCTTC	CASSFPGGHLFF
-	-	TRBV19	TRBJ1-1	TGTGCCAGTAGTACAACCGGGAACACTGAAGCTTTCTTT	CASSTTGNTEAFF
-	-	TRBV28	TRBJ1-3	TGTGCCAGCACCTTATCGGGAGGAAACACCATATATTTT	CASTLSGGNTIYF
TRBD2	-	TRBV5-1	TRBJ2-2	TGCGCCAGCAGCTCGGGGACTAGATCCGGGGAGCTGTTTTTT	CASSSGTRSGELFF
-	-	TRBV7-2	TRBJ2-2	TGTGCCAGCAGCGTACTAGCCGTGGGTATGGGCGGGGAGCTGTTTTTT	CASSVLAVGMGGELFF
TRBD1	-	TRBV10-3	TRBJ1-1	TGTGCCATCAGTGCCGGGACAGGGGGTGAAGCTTTCTTT	CAISAGTGGEAFF
-	few	TRBV28	TRBJ2-1	TGTGCCAGTGCGACTCCGGACAATGAGCAGTTCTTC	CASATPDNEQFF
-	-	TRBV29-1	TRBJ1-1	TGCAGCGTTACCCCGGGCCTCTCCCCGGGGATGAACACTGAAGCTTTCTTT	CSVTPGLSPGMNTEAFF
-	few	TRBV6-6	TRBJ1-4	TGTGCCAGCAGAGGGACTTTAATGGAAAAACTGTTTTTT	CASRGTLMEKLFF
-	-	TRBV6-6	TRBJ2-7	TGTGCCAGCAGTTTACAGGCTTACTCCTACGAGCAGTACTTC	CASSLQAYSYEQYF